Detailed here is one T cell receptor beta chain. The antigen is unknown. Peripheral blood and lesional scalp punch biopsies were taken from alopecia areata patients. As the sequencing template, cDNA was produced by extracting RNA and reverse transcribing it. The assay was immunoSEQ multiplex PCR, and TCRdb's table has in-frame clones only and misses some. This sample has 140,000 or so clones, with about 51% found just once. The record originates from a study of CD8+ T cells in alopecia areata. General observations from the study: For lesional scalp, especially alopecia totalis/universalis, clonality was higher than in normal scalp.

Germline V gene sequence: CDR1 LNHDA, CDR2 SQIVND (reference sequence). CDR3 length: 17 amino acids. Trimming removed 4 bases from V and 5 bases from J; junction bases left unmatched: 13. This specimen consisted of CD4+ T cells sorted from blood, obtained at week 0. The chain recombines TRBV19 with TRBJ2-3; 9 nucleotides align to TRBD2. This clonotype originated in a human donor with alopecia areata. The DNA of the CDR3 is TGTGCCAGTAGTACCCCCTCGAGCGGGAGGCTGGTAGATACGCAGTATTTT. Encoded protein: CASSTPSSGRLVDTQYF.